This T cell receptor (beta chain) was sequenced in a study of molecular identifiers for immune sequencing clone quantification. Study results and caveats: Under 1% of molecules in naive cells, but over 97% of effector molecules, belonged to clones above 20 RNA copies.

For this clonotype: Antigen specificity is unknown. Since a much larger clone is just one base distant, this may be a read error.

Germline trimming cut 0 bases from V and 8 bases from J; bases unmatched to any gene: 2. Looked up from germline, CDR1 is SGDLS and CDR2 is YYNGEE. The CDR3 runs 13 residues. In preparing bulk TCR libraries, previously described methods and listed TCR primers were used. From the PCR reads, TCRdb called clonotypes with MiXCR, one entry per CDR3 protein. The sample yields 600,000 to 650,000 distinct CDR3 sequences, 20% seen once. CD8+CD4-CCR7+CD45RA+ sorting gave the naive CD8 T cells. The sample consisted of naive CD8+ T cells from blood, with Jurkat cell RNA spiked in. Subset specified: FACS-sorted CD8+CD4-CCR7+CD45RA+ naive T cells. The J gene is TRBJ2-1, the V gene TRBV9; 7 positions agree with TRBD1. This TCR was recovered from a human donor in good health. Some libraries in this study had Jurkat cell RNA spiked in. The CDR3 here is CASSVGGGDEQFF. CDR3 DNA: TGTGCCAGCAGCGTAGGAGGGGGCGATGAGCAGTTCTTC.